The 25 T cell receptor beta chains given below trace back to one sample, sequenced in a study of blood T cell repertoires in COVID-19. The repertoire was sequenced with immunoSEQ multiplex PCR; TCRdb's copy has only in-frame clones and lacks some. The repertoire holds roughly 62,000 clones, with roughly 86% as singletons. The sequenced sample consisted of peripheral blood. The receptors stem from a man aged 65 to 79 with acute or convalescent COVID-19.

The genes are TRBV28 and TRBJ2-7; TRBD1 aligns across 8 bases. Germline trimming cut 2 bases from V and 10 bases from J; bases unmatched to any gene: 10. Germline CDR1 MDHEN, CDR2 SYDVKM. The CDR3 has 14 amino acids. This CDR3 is CASSLVGQGWIQYF. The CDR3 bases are TGTGCCAGCAGTTTAGTAGGACAGGGTTGGATACAGTACTTC.

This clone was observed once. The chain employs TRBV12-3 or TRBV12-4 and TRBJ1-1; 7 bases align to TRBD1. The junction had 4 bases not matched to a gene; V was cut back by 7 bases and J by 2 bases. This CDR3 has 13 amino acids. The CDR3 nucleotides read TGTGCCAGCAAAGGGGGCGGAAACACTGAAGCTTTCTTT. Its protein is CASKGGGNTEAFF.

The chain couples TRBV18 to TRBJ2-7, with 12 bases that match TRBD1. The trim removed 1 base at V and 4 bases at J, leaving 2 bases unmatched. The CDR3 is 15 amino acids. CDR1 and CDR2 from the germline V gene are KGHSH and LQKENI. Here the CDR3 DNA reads TGTGCCAGCTCACCACAGGGACAGGGGGCTTACGAGCAGTACTTC. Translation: CASSPQGQGAYEQYF.

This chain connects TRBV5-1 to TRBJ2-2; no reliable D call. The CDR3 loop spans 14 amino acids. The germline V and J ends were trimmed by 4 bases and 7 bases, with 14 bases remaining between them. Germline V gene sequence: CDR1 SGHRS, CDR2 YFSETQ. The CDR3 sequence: CASSVRIALGELFF. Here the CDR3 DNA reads TGCGCCAGCAGCGTCCGAATAGCCCTCGGGGAGCTGTTTTTT. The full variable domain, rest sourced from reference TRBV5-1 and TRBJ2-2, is KAGVTQTPRYLIKTRGQQVTLSCSPISGHRSVSWYQQTPGQGLQFLFEYFSETQRNKGNFPGRFSGRQFSNSRSEMNVSTLELGDSALYLCASSVRIALGELFFGEGSRLTVL.

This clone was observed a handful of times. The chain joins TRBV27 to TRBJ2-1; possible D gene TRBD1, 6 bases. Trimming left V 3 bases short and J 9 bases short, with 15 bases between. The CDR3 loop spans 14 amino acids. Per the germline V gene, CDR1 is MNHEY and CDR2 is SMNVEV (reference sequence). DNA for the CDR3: TGTGCCAGCAGTTTCGCAGGGACACCTAGTGAGCAGTTCTTC. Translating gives CASSFAGTPSEQFF.

The CDR3 spells CASSKDRVVSPLHF. CDR3 nucleotides: TGTGCCAGCAGCAAGGACAGGGTAGTTTCACCCCTCCACTTT. The V and J genes are TRBV7-2 and TRBJ1-6, with 8 bases that match TRBD1. The trim removed 5 bases at V and 9 bases at J, leaving 6 bases unmatched. The CDR3 runs 14 residues. Per germline, CDR1 SGHTA and CDR2 FQGNSA.

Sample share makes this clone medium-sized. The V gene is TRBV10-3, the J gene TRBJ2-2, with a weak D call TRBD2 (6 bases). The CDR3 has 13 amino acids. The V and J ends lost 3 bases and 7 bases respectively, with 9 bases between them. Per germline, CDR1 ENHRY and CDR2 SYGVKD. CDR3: CAISDRAGGELFF. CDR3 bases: TGTGCCATCAGTGACAGAGCGGGCGGGGAGCTGTTTTTT.

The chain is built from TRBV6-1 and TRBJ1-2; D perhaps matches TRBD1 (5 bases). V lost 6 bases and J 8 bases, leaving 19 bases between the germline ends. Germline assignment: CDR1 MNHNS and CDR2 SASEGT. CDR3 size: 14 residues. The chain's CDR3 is CASSQGVSGNGYTF. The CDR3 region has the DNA TGTGCCAGCAGCCAGGGCGTGTCAGGAAACGGCTACACCTTC.

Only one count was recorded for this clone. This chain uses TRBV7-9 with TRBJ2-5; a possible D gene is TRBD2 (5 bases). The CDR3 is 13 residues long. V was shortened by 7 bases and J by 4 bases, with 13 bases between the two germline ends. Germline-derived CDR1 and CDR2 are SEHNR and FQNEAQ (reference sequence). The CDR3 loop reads CASKDFDLETQYF. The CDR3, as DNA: TGTGCCAGCAAGGACTTCGATCTAGAGACCCAGTACTTC.

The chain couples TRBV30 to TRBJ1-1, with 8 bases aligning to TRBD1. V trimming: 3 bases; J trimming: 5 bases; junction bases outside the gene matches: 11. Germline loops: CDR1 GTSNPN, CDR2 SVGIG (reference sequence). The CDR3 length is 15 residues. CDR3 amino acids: CAWRARTGWLTEAFF. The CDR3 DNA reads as TGTGCCTGGAGGGCCCGGACAGGGTGGTTAACTGAAGCTTTCTTT.

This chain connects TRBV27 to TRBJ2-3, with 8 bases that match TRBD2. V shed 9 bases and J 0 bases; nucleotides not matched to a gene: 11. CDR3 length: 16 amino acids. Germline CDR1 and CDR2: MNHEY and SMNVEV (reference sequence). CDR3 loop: CASRRLIAGSTDTQYF. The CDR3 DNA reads TGTGCCAGTAGGAGACTAATAGCGGGGAGCACAGATACGCAGTATTTT.

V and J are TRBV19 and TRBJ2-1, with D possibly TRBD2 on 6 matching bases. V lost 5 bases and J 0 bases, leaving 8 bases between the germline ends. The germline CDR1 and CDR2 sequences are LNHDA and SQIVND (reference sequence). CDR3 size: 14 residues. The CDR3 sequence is CASSLEGSYNEQFF. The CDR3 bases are TGTGCCAGTAGTCTGGAGGGCTCCTACAATGAGCAGTTCTTC. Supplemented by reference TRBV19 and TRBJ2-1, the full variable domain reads DGGITQSPKYLFRKEGQNVTLSCEQNLNHDAMYWYRQDPGQGLRLIYYSQIVNDFQKGDIAEGYSVSREKKESFPLTVTSAQKNPTAFYLCASSLEGSYNEQFFGPGTRLTVL.

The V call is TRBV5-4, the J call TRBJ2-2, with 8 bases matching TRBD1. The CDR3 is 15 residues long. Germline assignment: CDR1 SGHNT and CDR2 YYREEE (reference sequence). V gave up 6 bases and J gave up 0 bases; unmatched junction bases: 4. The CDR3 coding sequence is TGTGCCAGCACCCCAGGGGGCTCGAACACCGGGGAGCTGTTTTTT. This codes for CASTPGGSNTGELFF. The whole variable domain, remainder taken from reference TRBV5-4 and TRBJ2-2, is ETGVTQSPTHLIKTRGQQVTLRCSSQSGHNTVSWYQQALGQGPQFIFQYYREEENGRGNFPPRFSGLQFPNYSSELNVNALELDDSALYLCASTPGGSNTGELFFGEGSRLTVL.

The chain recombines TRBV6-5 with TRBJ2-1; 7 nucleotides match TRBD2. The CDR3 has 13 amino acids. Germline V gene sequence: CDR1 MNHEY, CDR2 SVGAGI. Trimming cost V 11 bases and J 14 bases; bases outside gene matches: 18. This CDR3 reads CAGAYGSAGEEFF. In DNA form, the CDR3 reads TGTGCCGGCGCTTATGGATCGGCGGGAGAAGAGTTCTTC.

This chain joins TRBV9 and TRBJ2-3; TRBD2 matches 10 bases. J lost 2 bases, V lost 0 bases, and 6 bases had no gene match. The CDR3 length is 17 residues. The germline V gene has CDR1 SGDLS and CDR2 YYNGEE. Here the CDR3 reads CASSVASSGGYTDTQYF. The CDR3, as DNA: TGTGCCAGCAGCGTAGCGTCTAGCGGGGGATACACAGATACGCAGTATTTT.

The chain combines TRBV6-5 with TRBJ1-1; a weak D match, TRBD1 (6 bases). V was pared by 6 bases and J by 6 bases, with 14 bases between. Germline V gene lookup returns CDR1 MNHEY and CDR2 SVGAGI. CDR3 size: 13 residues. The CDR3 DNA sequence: TGTGCCAGCAGCTTCGAACAGGGCCCTGAAGCTTTCTTT. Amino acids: CASSFEQGPEAFF.

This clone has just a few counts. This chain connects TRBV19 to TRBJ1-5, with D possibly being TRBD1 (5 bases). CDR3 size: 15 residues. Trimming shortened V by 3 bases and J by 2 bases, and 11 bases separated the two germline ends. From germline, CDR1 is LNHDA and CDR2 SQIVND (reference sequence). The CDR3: CASSMLGVGNQPQHF. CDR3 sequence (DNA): TGTGCCAGTAGTATGTTAGGGGTTGGCAATCAGCCCCAGCATTTT.

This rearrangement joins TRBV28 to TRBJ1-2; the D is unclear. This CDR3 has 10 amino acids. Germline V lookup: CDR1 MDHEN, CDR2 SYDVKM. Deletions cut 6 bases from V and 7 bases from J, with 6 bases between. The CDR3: CASRESGYTF. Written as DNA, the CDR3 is TGTGCCAGCAGGGAGAGTGGCTACACCTTC.

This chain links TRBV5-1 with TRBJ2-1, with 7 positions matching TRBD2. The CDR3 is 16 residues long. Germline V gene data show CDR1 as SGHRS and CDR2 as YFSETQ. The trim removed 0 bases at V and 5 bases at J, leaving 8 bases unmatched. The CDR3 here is CASSLDWEGWNNEQFF. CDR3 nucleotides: TGCGCCAGCAGCTTGGATTGGGAGGGGTGGAACAATGAGCAGTTCTTC.

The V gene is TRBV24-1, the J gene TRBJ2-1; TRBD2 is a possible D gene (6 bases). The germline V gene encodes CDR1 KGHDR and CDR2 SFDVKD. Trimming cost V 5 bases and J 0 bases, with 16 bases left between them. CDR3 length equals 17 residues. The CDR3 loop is CATSGFEGGYSYNEQFF. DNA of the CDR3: TGTGCCACCAGTGGGTTCGAGGGAGGTTACTCCTACAATGAGCAGTTCTTC.

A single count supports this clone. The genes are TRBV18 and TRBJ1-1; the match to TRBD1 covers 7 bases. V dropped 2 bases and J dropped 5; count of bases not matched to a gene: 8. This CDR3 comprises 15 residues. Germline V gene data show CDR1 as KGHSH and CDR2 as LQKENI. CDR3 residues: CASSPSRGQGTEAFF. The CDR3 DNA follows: TGTGCCAGCTCACCATCAAGGGGGCAGGGGACTGAAGCTTTCTTT.

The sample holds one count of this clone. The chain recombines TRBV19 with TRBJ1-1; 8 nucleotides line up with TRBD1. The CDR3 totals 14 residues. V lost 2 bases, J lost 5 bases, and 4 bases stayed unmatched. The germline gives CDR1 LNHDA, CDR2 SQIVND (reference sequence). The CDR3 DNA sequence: TGTGCCAGTAGTATACAGGGGGCGAGGACTGAAGCTTTCTTT. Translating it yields CASSIQGARTEAFF.

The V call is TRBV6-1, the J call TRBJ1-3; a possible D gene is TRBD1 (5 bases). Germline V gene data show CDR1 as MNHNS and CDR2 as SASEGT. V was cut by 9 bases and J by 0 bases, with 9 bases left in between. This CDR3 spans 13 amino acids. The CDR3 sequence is CASITGSGNTIYF. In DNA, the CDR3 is TGTGCCAGTATCACAGGCTCTGGAAACACCATATATTTT.

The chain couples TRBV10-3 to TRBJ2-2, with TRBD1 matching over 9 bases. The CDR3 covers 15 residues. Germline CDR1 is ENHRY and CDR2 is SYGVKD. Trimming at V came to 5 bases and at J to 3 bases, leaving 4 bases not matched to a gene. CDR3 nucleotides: TGTGCCATCAGTCTGACAGGGGGGGACACCGGGGAGCTGTTTTTT. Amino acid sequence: CAISLTGGDTGELFF.

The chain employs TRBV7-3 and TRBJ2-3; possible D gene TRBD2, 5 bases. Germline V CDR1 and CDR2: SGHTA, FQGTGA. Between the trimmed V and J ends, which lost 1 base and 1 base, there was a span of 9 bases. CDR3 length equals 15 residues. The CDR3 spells CASSLNQAGTDTQYF. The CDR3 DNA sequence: TGTGCCAGCAGCTTAAATCAAGCGGGCACAGATACGCAGTATTTT. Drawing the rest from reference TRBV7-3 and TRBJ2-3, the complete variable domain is GAGVSQTPSNKVTEKGKYVELRCDPISGHTALYWYRQSLGQGPEFLIYFQGTGAADDSGLPNDRFFAVRPEGSVSTLKIQRTERGDSAVYLCASSLNQAGTDTQYFGPGTRLTVL.